The TCR beta chain described here comes from a study of cytotoxic CD8 clonotypes in ibrutinib-treated CLL. Across the study: For this cohort, patients were around eleven relapsed/refractory and 15 treatment-naive, while under 18 were IGHV unmutated. Study outcomes and limitations: Progressing patients had sampling times that differed from those of sustained-remission patients. Public clonotypes proved infrequent, and on treatment they shrank or remained steady.

Clones were sequenced by immunoSEQ multiplex PCR, and TCRdb holds only the in-frame ones, with some missing. The table lists about 25,000 clones, around four fifths of them singletons. Regarding this clone: Antigen: not known.

Sequenced material: PBMCs, taken before ibrutinib treatment. This TCR was recovered from a human donor with chronic lymphocytic leukemia.

CDR3 sequence: CASSLEGSGRTYEQYF. CDR3 DNA: TGTGCCAGCAGCTTAGAAGGGAGCGGGAGAACCTACGAGCAGTACTTC. The J gene is TRBJ2-7, the V gene TRBV7-2; 8 nucleotides agree with TRBD2. The V gene's germline CDR1 is SGHTA and CDR2 FQGNSA. CDR3 length: 16 residues. After removal of 1 base from V and 2 bases from J, the junction contained 7 bases not matched to a gene.